The clone carrying this TCR beta chain appeared once. The data belong to a study of blood T cell repertoires in COVID-19. Overall study: Italy, Spain and the United States were the sources of the convalescent and acute COVID-19 samples.

This study enrolled people aged about 18 to 100 from about 26 US geographic areas. In the authors' methods: Researchers report that nucleated cell counts were estimated from reference gene primer amplification. Only in-frame clones appear in the TCRdb table, and some are missing; sequencing was by immunoSEQ multiplex PCR. The V and J calls and clone size were taken over from that table, and D and trimming were inferred from the DNA. This table has around 230,000 clones, roughly 90% appearing once. With V trimmed by 0 bases and J by 9 bases, 9 bases remained unmatched. This CDR3 has 17 residues. The V gene's germline CDR1 is LGHNA and CDR2 YSLEER.

Sequenced: PBMCs or T cells enriched from blood (not recorded which). The chain recombines TRBV4-3 with TRBJ1-6; 9 nucleotides align to TRBD1. The source is a young man with acute COVID-19. CDR3 region: CASSQEGGQGRGSPLHF. For the CDR3, the DNA is TGCGCCAGCAGCCAAGAGGGGGGACAGGGTAGAGGTTCACCCCTCCACTTT.